Presented here are 28 T cell receptor beta chains from one specimen sequenced in a study of T cell repertoires in cytomegalovirus infection. In TCRdb, the reads were re-called with MiXCR into one record per CDR3 protein. The sample consists of approximately 630,000 distinct CDR3 sequences, 20% to 30% of them appearing once. The specimen sequenced was CD8+ T cells from PBMCs. The receptors were gathered from a human donor in good health (CMV status not recorded). Some clones in this sample may be carry-over from other donors' samples.

This clonotype was detected only a few times. The V gene is TRBV19, the J gene TRBJ2-7, with a possible D match to TRBD1 (6 bases). The CDR3 is made up of 15 amino acids. Germline V gene lookup returns CDR1 LNHDA and CDR2 SQIVND (reference sequence). The V end was cut by 8 bases, the J end by 6 bases, with 23 bases between. The CDR3 region is CASLTDPGDGPEQYF. The CDR3 DNA reads TGTGCCAGTCTCACTGACCCAGGGGACGGGCCCGAGCAGTACTTC.

The chain joins TRBV10-3 to TRBJ2-2, with 7 bases aligning to TRBD1. Germline assignment: CDR1 ENHRY and CDR2 SYGVKD. This CDR3 contains 15 residues. J lost 3 bases, V lost 10 bases, and 11 bases had no gene match. As DNA, the CDR3 is TGTGCCACCCGGGATAGAGACAGGGACACCGGGGAGCTGTTTTTT. Translated: CATRDRDRDTGELFF.

The chain couples TRBV6-2 or TRBV6-3 to TRBJ2-3; weak D call: TRBD1 (6 bases). The germline V gene encodes CDR1 MNHEY and CDR2 SVGEGT. This CDR3 has 13 residues. Between the trimmed V and J ends, which lost 7 bases and 3 bases, there was a span of 11 bases. CDR3 region: CASNAGVTDTQYF. For the CDR3, the DNA is TGTGCCAGCAATGCAGGGGTGACAGATACGCAGTATTTT.

This clonotype showed up many times. V gene TRBV7-2 combines with J gene TRBJ2-3; D not resolved. V was pared by 1 base and J by 0 bases, with 5 bases between. CDR1 and CDR2 (germline): SGHTA, FQGNSA. This CDR3 is 14 amino acids long. CDR3 in amino acids: CASSLEDSTDTQYF. DNA of the CDR3: TGTGCCAGCAGCTTAGAGGACAGCACAGATACGCAGTATTTT.

The chain links TRBV10-3 to TRBJ2-6, with D possibly matching TRBD1 (6 bases). The germline V gene has CDR1 ENHRY and CDR2 SYGVKD. This CDR3 spans 18 amino acids. V was cut by 2 bases and J by 0 bases, with 14 bases left in between. The CDR3 loop reads CAISEVGHEPSGANVLTF. The CDR3 nucleotides are TGTGCCATCAGTGAGGTGGGACACGAGCCCTCTGGGGCCAACGTCCTGACTTTC.

The table lists this clonotype with many counts. This chain connects TRBV7-8 to TRBJ1-4; TRBD1 might be the D (6 bases). Trimming took off 8 bases at V and 3 bases at J, with 10 bases between the two ends. CDR3 length: 13 residues. The germline V gene encodes CDR1 SGHVS and CDR2 FQNEAQ. The CDR3 loop is CASCPGANEKLFF. The CDR3 DNA reads TGTGCCAGCTGCCCAGGGGCTAATGAAAAACTGTTTTTT.

J is TRBJ1-2 and V is TRBV20-1, with D unresolved. Per the germline V gene, CDR1 is DFQATT and CDR2 is SNEGSKA (reference sequence). Trimming removed 1 base from V and 4 bases from J, with 10 bases in between. This CDR3 has 13 residues. The CDR3 DNA reads TGCAGTGCTAGAGTCTCAGGAACCTATGGCTACACCTTC. It translates to CSARVSGTYGYTF.

This chain links TRBV29-1 with TRBJ2-2, with a tentative D call TRBD2 (5 bases). This CDR3 has 11 amino acids. Germline CDR1 reads SQVTM; CDR2 reads ANQGSEA. Trimming took 3 bases from V and 7 from J, leaving 6 bases between them. In DNA, the CDR3 is TGCAGCGTTGATCGGGGCGGGGAGCTGTTTTTT. Translation gives CSVDRGGELFF.

Ten or more counts support this clonotype. V usage is TRBV28 and J usage is TRBJ2-2; 7 nucleotides line up with TRBD2. The germline CDR1 and CDR2 sequences are MDHEN and SYDVKM. The CDR3 contains 17 residues. The J segment lost 1 base and the V segment lost 4 bases, leaving 9 bases of the junction unmatched. The CDR3 loop is CASSSGMGLLNTGELFF. The CDR3, as DNA: TGTGCCAGCAGTTCCGGGATGGGACTACTGAACACCGGGGAGCTGTTTTTT.

This rearrangement joins TRBV27 to TRBJ2-7; weak D call: TRBD1 (7 bases). V shed 6 bases and J shed 7 bases, with 19 bases lying between them. The CDR3 has 14 amino acids. Germline lookup yields CDR1 MNHEY and CDR2 SMNVEV (reference sequence). The CDR3 loop is CASRQGTPEGEQYF. The DNA of the CDR3 is TGTGCCAGCAGACAGGGGACCCCGGAGGGAGAGCAGTACTTC.

The chain joins TRBV5-5 to TRBJ2-7; D is unresolved. This CDR3 is 11 amino acids long. Germline-derived CDR1 and CDR2 are SGHKS and YYEKEE (reference sequence). Deletions cut 6 bases from V and 2 bases from J, with 6 bases between. The CDR3 DNA reads as TGTGCCAGCACTGAAGCCTACGAGCAGTACTTC. Its translation is CASTEAYEQYF.

The rearrangement links TRBV7-9 to TRBJ2-7; tentative D call: TRBD2 (5 bases). V was cut by 2 bases and J by 2 bases, with 13 bases left in between. The CDR3 extends over 15 amino acids. CDR1 and CDR2 (germline): SEHNR, FQNEAQ (reference sequence). CDR3 sequence (DNA): TGTGCCAGCAGCTTAAAGGACTCCACTCCCTACGAGCAGTACTTC. Its protein is CASSLKDSTPYEQYF.

This clonotype occurred a few times. This chain joins TRBV3-1 and TRBJ2-1; 9 nucleotides agree with TRBD1. After removal of 2 bases from V and 6 bases from J, the junction contained 11 bases not matched to a gene. This CDR3 has 17 residues. The germline gives CDR1 LGHDT, CDR2 YNNKEL (reference sequence). The CDR3 sequence: CASSQQLTGGFGNEQFF. As DNA, the CDR3 is TGTGCCAGCAGCCAACAACTTACAGGGGGCTTCGGCAATGAGCAGTTCTTC.

The table lists this clonotype with many counts. The chain joins TRBV7-3 to TRBJ2-2; D remains unclear. V lost 8 bases and J lost 5, with 12 bases in between. This CDR3 has 13 amino acids. Germline lookup yields CDR1 SGHTA and CDR2 FQGTGA. CDR3 sequence reads: CASAAEWTGELFF. The CDR3 coding sequence is TGTGCCAGCGCTGCGGAGTGGACCGGGGAGCTGTTTTTT.

V is TRBV15 and J is TRBJ2-7; D is ambiguous. The ends were cut back, 0 bases at V and 7 bases at J, with 7 bases in the middle. This CDR3 region has 12 residues. Germline lookup yields CDR1 LNHNV and CDR2 YYDKDF (reference sequence). CDR3 amino acids: CATSRDLREQYV. The DNA of the CDR3 is TGTGCCACCAGCAGAGATCTGCGGGAGCAGTACGTC.

This clonotype came up many times. The V call is TRBV14, the J call TRBJ2-3; D is ambiguous. The CDR3 sequence is 15 residues long. V lost 1 base and J lost 2, with 10 bases in between. In germline, CDR1 is SGHDN, CDR2 FVKESK. The CDR3 region has the DNA TGTGCCAGCAGCCAAGGTGTACGGATCACAGATACGCAGTATTTT. Encoded protein: CASSQGVRITDTQYF.

The chain uses TRBV6-5 and TRBJ1-2; D unclear. This CDR3 region has 14 residues. The germline V and J ends were trimmed by 7 bases and 4 bases, with 16 bases remaining between them. Germline V gene data show CDR1 as MNHEY and CDR2 as SVGAGI. CDR3 amino acids: CASTSEGFGYGYTF. The CDR3 region has the DNA TGTGCCAGCACCTCCGAGGGATTCGGCTATGGCTACACCTTC.

This clonotype was recorded many times. This chain joins TRBV7-2 and TRBJ2-7; 9 bases align to TRBD2. The V segment lost 5 bases and the J segment 2 bases; nucleotides outside the gene matches: 13. The CDR3 sequence is 17 residues long. The germline V gene encodes CDR1 SGHTA and CDR2 FQGNSA. CDR3 protein: CASSRPWVAGDTYEQYF. The DNA of the CDR3 is TGTGCCAGCAGCAGACCATGGGTAGCGGGGGACACCTACGAGCAGTACTTC.

A few counts support this clonotype. The V call is TRBV7-3, the J call TRBJ2-1; 9 bases agree with TRBD1. Losses at the gene ends were 4 bases for V and 0 bases for J; bases not matched to a gene: 13. Germline V gene lookup returns CDR1 SGHTA and CDR2 FQGTGA. This CDR3 is 19 amino acids long. This chain's CDR3 is CASSSNRGLGASSYNEQFF. CDR3 nucleotides: TGTGCCAGCAGCTCCAACAGGGGGCTGGGAGCCAGCTCCTACAATGAGCAGTTCTTC.

The V call is TRBV15, the J call TRBJ2-6; D is perhaps TRBD2 (5 bases). Germline CDR1 is LNHNV and CDR2 is YYDKDF (reference sequence). The CDR3 is 18 residues long. The ends were cut back, 0 bases at V and 2 bases at J, with 14 bases in the middle. CDR3 protein: CATSREGWRRTGANVLTF. CDR3 in DNA: TGTGCCACCAGCAGAGAGGGTTGGAGGAGAACTGGGGCCAACGTCCTGACTTTC.

This clonotype was seen only a few times. A clone one base away is much larger, so this may be a read error. The chain has TRBV19 and TRBJ2-3; D unresolved. V lost 10 bases, J lost 1 base, and 6 bases lay in between. The CDR3 runs 11 residues. Germline V gene data show CDR1 as LNHDA and CDR2 as SQIVND (reference sequence). CDR3 sequence (DNA): TGTGCCACCGAAGGCACAGATACGCAGTATTTT. This gives the protein CATEGTDTQYF.

This chain links TRBV7-9 with TRBJ1-5; D unclear. V was clipped by 0 bases and J by 8 bases, with 11 bases between them. Per the germline V gene, CDR1 is SEHNR and CDR2 is FQNEAQ (reference sequence). The CDR3 has 14 amino acids. The CDR3 DNA is TGTGCCAGCAGCTTAGCGAGTGGCTTGGAGCCCCAGCATTTT. This translates into CASSLASGLEPQHF.

The chain employs TRBV5-1 and TRBJ2-7, with 8 positions matching TRBD1. The length of the CDR3 is 14 residues. Unmatched junction bases numbered 4, after V lost 0 bases and J lost 5 bases. Germline CDR1 is SGHRS and CDR2 is YFSETQ. This CDR3 is CASSLGTGSNEQYF. The CDR3 DNA is TGCGCCAGCAGCTTGGGGACAGGGAGCAACGAGCAGTACTTC. The variable domain in full, completed from reference TRBV5-1 and TRBJ2-7, reads KAGVTQTPRYLIKTRGQQVTLSCSPISGHRSVSWYQQTPGQGLQFLFEYFSETQRNKGNFPGRFSGRQFSNSRSEMNVSTLELGDSALYLCASSLGTGSNEQYFGPGTRLTVT.

In this sample, this clonotype turned up once. One end of the junction does not line up with germline, which may come from a read error. The chain combines TRBV12-3 or TRBV12-4 with TRBJ1-3, with D perhaps TRBD1 (5 bases). This CDR3 has 16 amino acids. As DNA, the CDR3 is TGTGCCAGCAGTCAGTCAGGGACGGCGAGAGGAAACACCGTATATTTT. Protein product: CASSQSGTARGNTVYF.

In the case of this clonotype: This could be a read error, since a much larger clone is one nucleotide away. This chain links TRBV27 with TRBJ2-3; the D gene is possibly TRBD2 (5 bases). CDR1 and CDR2 from the germline V gene are MNHEY and SMNVEV (reference sequence). The CDR3 extends over 13 amino acids. The CDR3 DNA sequence: TGTGCCAGCAGTTTTTCTAGCACAAATACGCAGTATTTT. Translation: CASSFSSTNTQYF.

This clonotype is a singleton in its sample. One end of the junction varies from germline; a read error may be responsible. The CDR3 sequence: CASGLPPANYSNQPQHF. CDR3 sequence (DNA): TGTGCCAGCGGCTTACCTCCAGCTAATTATAGCAATCAGCCCCAGCATTTT. The chain is built from TRBV7-2 and TRBJ1-5; D is unresolved. Germline values: CDR1 SGHTA, CDR2 FQGNSA. The CDR3 runs to 17 residues.

The table lists this clonotype with many counts. The chain joins TRBV7-2 to TRBJ2-3; unclear D gene. The CDR3 extends over 13 amino acids. V lost 5 bases to trimming and J lost 6 bases, with 12 bases between them. Germline V lookup: CDR1 SGHTA, CDR2 FQGNSA. The CDR3 DNA reads TGTGCCAGCAGCCTGACCGTTTCGGATACGCAGTATTTT. Translated, it gives CASSLTVSDTQYF.

The J gene is TRBJ1-2, the V gene TRBV2; possible D gene TRBD1, 6 bases. V lost 8 bases to trimming and J lost 8 bases, with 18 bases between them. Germline assignment: CDR1 SNHLY and CDR2 FYNNEI. This CDR3 has 13 amino acids. The CDR3 loop is CASLGGRQGGYTF. CDR3 coding DNA: TGTGCCAGCTTGGGGGGGCGTCAAGGCGGCTACACCTTC.